The clone carrying this T cell receptor beta chain was detected many times. Its target is unknown. Preceding any ophthalmopathy symptoms, the blood sample dates from first hyperthyroidism diagnosis. The data were taken from a study of T cells in Graves' hyperthyroidism and ophthalmopathy. Study outcomes and limitations: Stable hyperthyroidism was separated from ophthalmopathy by a model based on 13 V-J features. Prediction of ophthalmopathy progression came a median approximately 6.5 months pre-onset.

The CDR3 regions of TCR beta were amplified from RNA transcripts. HTBI primers were the set used in a first-round RT-PCR of the TCR CDR3. TCRdb re-analysed the multiplex PCR reads in MiXCR, keeping a single row per CDR3 protein. The sample has around 700,000 distinct CDR3 sequences; about 19% are singletons. The CDR3 has 14 residues. V trimming: 3 bases; J trimming: 3 bases; junction bases outside the gene matches: 2. The V gene is TRBV12-3 or TRBV12-4, the J gene TRBJ1-5; TRBD1 matches at 7 bases. This clonotype was sampled from a woman between 45 and 65 years old with Graves' hyperthyroidism that later progressed to Graves' ophthalmopathy. Sequenced sample: blood. The chain's CDR3 is CASSFTGDNQPQHF. The CDR3 DNA reads as TGTGCCAGCAGTTTCACAGGGGACAATCAGCCCCAGCATTTT.